This T cell receptor beta chain was captured in a study of blood T cell repertoires in COVID-19. The authors' processing: The assay estimated nucleated cells by amplifying reference gene primers. Sequencing was performed with immunoSEQ multiplex PCR; in TCRdb, only in-frame clones are kept and a portion is missing. That table gives V, J and clone size, and the DNA gave D and trimming. The sample has about 86,000 clones, roughly 84% seen once. Germline V CDR1 and CDR2: SNHLY, FYNNEI. Trimming shortened V by 6 bases and J by 4 bases, and 21 bases separated the two germline ends. The CDR3 extends over 17 amino acids. This clone has only a few counts.

Sequencing was done on a sample of peripheral blood. This sequence joins TRBV2 and TRBJ1-4; D not certain. This receptor was identified in a man between 65 and 85 years old with acute or convalescent COVID-19. This chain's CDR3 is CASRRAVGGFHNEKLFF. CDR3 DNA: TGTGCCAGCAGGAGGGCCGTGGGTGGGTTTCATAATGAAAAACTGTTTTTT.